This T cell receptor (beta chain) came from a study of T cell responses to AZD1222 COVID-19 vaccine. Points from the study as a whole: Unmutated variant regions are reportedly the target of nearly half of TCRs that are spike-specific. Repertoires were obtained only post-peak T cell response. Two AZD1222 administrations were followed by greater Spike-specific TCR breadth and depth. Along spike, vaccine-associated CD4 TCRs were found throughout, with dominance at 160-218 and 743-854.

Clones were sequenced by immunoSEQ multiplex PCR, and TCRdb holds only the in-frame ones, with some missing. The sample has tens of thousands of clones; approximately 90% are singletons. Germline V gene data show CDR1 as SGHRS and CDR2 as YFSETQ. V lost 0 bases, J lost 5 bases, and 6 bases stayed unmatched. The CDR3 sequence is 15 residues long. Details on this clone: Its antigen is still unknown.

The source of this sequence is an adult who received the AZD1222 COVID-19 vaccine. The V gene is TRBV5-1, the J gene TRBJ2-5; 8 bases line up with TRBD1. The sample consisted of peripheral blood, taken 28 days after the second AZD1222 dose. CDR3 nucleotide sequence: TGCGCCAGCAGCTTGGAGGACAGGGCTGAGGAGACCCAGTACTTC. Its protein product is CASSLEDRAEETQYF.